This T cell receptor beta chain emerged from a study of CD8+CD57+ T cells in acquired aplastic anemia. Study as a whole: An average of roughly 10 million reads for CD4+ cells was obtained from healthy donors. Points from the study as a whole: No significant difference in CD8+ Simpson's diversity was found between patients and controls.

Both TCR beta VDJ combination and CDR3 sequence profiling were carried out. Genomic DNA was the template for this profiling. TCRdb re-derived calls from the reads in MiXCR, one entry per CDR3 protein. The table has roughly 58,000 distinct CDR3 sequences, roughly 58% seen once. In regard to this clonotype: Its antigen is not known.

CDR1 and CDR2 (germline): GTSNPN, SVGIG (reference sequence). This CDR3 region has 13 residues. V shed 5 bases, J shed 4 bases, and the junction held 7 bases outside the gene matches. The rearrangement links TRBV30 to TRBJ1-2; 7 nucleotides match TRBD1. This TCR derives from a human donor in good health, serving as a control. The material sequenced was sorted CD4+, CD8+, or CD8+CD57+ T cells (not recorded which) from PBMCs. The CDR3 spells CAWEGGPGYGYTF. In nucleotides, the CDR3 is TGTGCCTGGGAAGGGGGCCCTGGCTATGGCTACACCTTC.